Shown below are 30 T cell receptor beta chains from a single sample sequenced in a study of CD8 T cells in Susac syndrome. The RNA, roughly 0.45 to 1 ug, was put through reverse transcription using random hexamers. TCRdb called the immunoSEQ multiplex PCR reads again in MiXCR, with one record for every CDR3 protein. The sample shows about 180,000 distinct CDR3 sequences, 95% to 97% of them seen only once. Sequencing used CD4+ T cells from PBMCs. The source of these receptors is a human donor with Susac syndrome.

V gene TRBV4-1 combines with J gene TRBJ2-1; TRBD2 matches 8 bases. CDR1 is MGHRA, CDR2 YSYEKL, per germline. The CDR3 loop spans 17 amino acids. Trimming at V came to 0 bases and at J to 4 bases, leaving 8 bases not matched to a gene. The CDR3: CASSQDPGGARYNEQFF. Written as DNA, the CDR3 is TGCGCCAGCAGCCAAGATCCCGGGGGGGCAAGGTACAATGAGCAGTTCTTC.

The chain links TRBV24-1 to TRBJ2-5; a weak D match, TRBD1 (6 bases). CDR1 KGHDR and CDR2 SFDVKD come from the germline V gene. This CDR3 is 14 amino acids long. Deletions cut 2 bases from V and 5 bases from J, with 11 bases between. CDR3 sequence reads: CATSDYRVEETQYF. CDR3 nucleotide sequence: TGTGCCACCAGTGATTACAGGGTCGAGGAGACCCAGTACTTC.

The genes are TRBV29-1 and TRBJ2-2, with D hard to call. This CDR3 region has 13 residues. V lost 6 bases, J lost 2 bases, and 10 bases lay in between. Germline V gene lookup returns CDR1 SQVTM and CDR2 ANQGSEA. CDR3 DNA: TGCAGCGTGGGTTTTCAAAACACCGGGGAGCTGTTTTTT. Its translation: CSVGFQNTGELFF.

The rearrangement uses TRBV29-1 and TRBJ2-1, with TRBD2 as a possible D gene (6 bases). CDR3 length: 14 amino acids. V lost 7 bases and J 6 bases, leaving 19 bases between the germline ends. CDR1 and CDR2 from the germline V gene are SQVTM and ANQGSEA. The CDR3 spells CSARLAKVLNEQFF. The CDR3 nucleotides are TGCAGCGCCCGTCTAGCGAAGGTGCTCAATGAGCAGTTCTTC.

In nucleotides, the CDR3 is TGTGCCAGCAGCTCCTATAAGGGCACCGGGGAGCTGTTTTTT. Its protein is CASSSYKGTGELFF. V and J are TRBV7-9 and TRBJ2-2; D gene uncertain. V dropped 4 bases and J dropped 4 bases, with 10 bases sitting between them. This CDR3 region has 14 residues. The germline V gene encodes CDR1 SEHNR and CDR2 FQNEAQ (reference sequence).

Only one count was recorded for this clonotype. This rearrangement joins TRBV20-1 to TRBJ1-5; 7 bases fit TRBD1. V dropped 6 bases and J dropped 6; count of bases not matched to a gene: 8. This CDR3 spans 13 amino acids. Germline V gene sequence: CDR1 DFQATT, CDR2 SNEGSKA (reference sequence). The DNA of the CDR3 is TGCAGTGCCAGTACAGGGGTGCGTCAGCCCCAGCATTTT. Encoded protein: CSASTGVRQPQHF.

The J gene is TRBJ2-4, the V gene TRBV24-1; 8 bases agree with TRBD1. The CDR3 runs to 16 residues. The V gene's germline CDR1 is KGHDR and CDR2 SFDVKD. With 7 bases clipped from V and 0 bases from J, the junction kept 7 bases outside the gene matches. The CDR3 DNA reads as TGTGCCACCAGGATCCGGGACAGGATAGCCAAAAACATTCAGTACTTC. Amino acid sequence: CATRIRDRIAKNIQYF.

The genes are TRBV5-6 and TRBJ1-2; 8 bases are a match to TRBD1. Trimming cost V 2 bases and J 4 bases; bases outside gene matches: 1. This CDR3 is 13 amino acids long. Germline CDR1 and CDR2: SGHDT and YYEEEE. The chain's CDR3 is CASSLQGVYGYTF. CDR3 nucleotides: TGTGCCAGCAGCTTACAGGGGGTCTATGGCTACACCTTC.

The V gene is TRBV6-1, the J gene TRBJ1-5, with 10 nucleotides matching TRBD1. CDR1 is MNHNS, CDR2 SASEGT, per germline. J was trimmed by 7 bases and V by 9 bases; bases with no gene match: 6. This CDR3 is built from 13 residues. The CDR3 region is CASTGQGGQPQHF. CDR3 nucleotide sequence: TGTGCCAGTACTGGACAGGGGGGACAGCCCCAGCATTTT.

The rearrangement joins TRBV25-1 to TRBJ2-3; no clear D gene. V lost 4 bases and J lost 3, with 5 bases in between. CDR3 length equals 12 residues. Germline CDR1 is MGHDK and CDR2 is SYGVNS. In DNA form, the CDR3 reads TGTGCCAGCAGTGGCCTTACAGATACGCAGTATTTT. It is translated as CASSGLTDTQYF.

The V call is TRBV4-1, the J call TRBJ2-7, with D perhaps being TRBD1 or TRBD2 (5 bases each). CDR3 length equals 16 residues. Germline assignment: CDR1 MGHRA and CDR2 YSYEKL. Trimming removed 0 bases at V and 1 base at J, with 13 bases between. This chain's CDR3 is CASSQDMWDRSYEQYF. The CDR3 region has the DNA TGCGCCAGCAGCCAAGATATGTGGGACCGGTCCTACGAGCAGTACTTC.

This chain uses TRBV29-1 with TRBJ2-2; D uncertain. The CDR3 length is 13 residues. Trimming cost V 7 bases and J 4 bases, with 13 bases left between them. Per the germline V gene, CDR1 is SQVTM and CDR2 is ANQGSEA. The CDR3 region has the DNA TGCAGCGGCGCAACAGTATTCACCGGGGAGCTGTTTTTT. Protein product: CSGATVFTGELFF.

This chain joins TRBV5-1 and TRBJ1-2; 7 bases are shared with TRBD1. The germline gives CDR1 SGHRS, CDR2 YFSETQ. With V trimmed by 0 bases and J by 6 bases, 2 bases remained unmatched. This CDR3 spans 13 amino acids. CDR3 loop: CASSLGGGDGYTF. The CDR3 region has the DNA TGCGCCAGCAGCTTGGGAGGGGGCGATGGCTACACCTTC.

V and J are TRBV7-9 and TRBJ2-3; 9 nucleotides agree with TRBD2. Germline V lookup: CDR1 SEHNR, CDR2 FQNEAQ (reference sequence). Trimming removed 5 bases from V and 3 bases from J; junction bases left unmatched: 3. The CDR3 runs 14 residues. The CDR3 region is CASSVGLATDTQYF. In nucleotides, the CDR3 is TGTGCCAGCAGCGTCGGACTAGCGACAGATACGCAGTATTTT.

The chain links TRBV10-3 to TRBJ1-6, with D maybe TRBD1 (5 bases). This CDR3 spans 15 amino acids. Looked up from germline, CDR1 is ENHRY and CDR2 is SYGVKD. V was pared by 2 bases and J by 7 bases, with 12 bases between. CDR3 nucleotide sequence: TGTGCCATCAGTGAGGGGTCAGGGTGGAATTCACCCCTCCACTTT. It is translated as CAISEGSGWNSPLHF.

This clonotype was recorded only once. The rearrangement joins TRBV11-1 to TRBJ2-1, with D unclear. Germline V CDR1 and CDR2: SGHAT, FQDESV (reference sequence). Between the trimmed V and J ends, which lost 2 bases and 0 bases, there was a span of 23 bases. CDR3 size: 20 residues. The DNA for the CDR3 is TGTGCCAGCAGCTTATTTGTCGGTCGGTGGGGTTCTAGCTCCTACAATGAGCAGTTCTTC. This codes for CASSLFVGRWGSSSYNEQFF.

This clonotype occurred a few times. The chain links TRBV6-2 or TRBV6-3 to TRBJ1-5, with D possibly being TRBD1 (6 bases). V dropped 2 bases and J dropped 7 bases, with 15 bases sitting between them. The CDR3 contains 15 residues. Per germline, CDR1 MNHEY and CDR2 SVGEGT. CDR3 region: CASSYTTGKTQPQHF. CDR3 sequence (DNA): TGTGCCAGCAGTTACACCACAGGGAAAACACAGCCCCAGCATTTT.

V is TRBV7-9 and J is TRBJ1-2; the D gene is possibly TRBD1 (6 bases). The V and J ends lost 4 bases and 0 bases respectively, with 15 bases between them. The germline V gene has CDR1 SEHNR and CDR2 FQNEAQ (reference sequence). The CDR3 spans 16 residues. CDR3 DNA: TGTGCCAGCAGCTCAAGAATGACAGGAGCTAACTATGGCTACACCTTC. As protein: CASSSRMTGANYGYTF.

This clonotype was seen once. The chain links TRBV30 to TRBJ1-5; D is undetermined. Germline CDR1 is GTSNPN and CDR2 is SVGIG (reference sequence). This CDR3 spans 9 amino acids. Trimming stripped 7 bases from V and 5 bases from J, with 3 bases between. The CDR3 here is CASDQPQHF. The CDR3 DNA is TGTGCCTCCGATCAGCCCCAGCATTTT.

The chain employs TRBV25-1 and TRBJ1-2; tentative D call: TRBD1 (6 bases). Trimming stripped 10 bases from V and 9 bases from J, with 12 bases between. From germline, CDR1 is MGHDK and CDR2 SYGVNS. The CDR3 extends over 10 amino acids. CDR3 amino acids: CATKGQRYTF. The CDR3 region has the DNA TGTGCCACGAAAGGACAGCGCTACACCTTC.

The V and J genes are TRBV29-1 and TRBJ1-5; 8 bases map to TRBD1. The ends lost 5 bases at V and 5 bases at J; junction bases unmatched: 5. This CDR3 comprises 13 residues. Germline CDR1 is SQVTM and CDR2 is ANQGSEA. The CDR3, as DNA: TGCAGCGTTCTGGACAGGGTTGATCAGCCCCAGCATTTT. Amino acids: CSVLDRVDQPQHF.

The chain couples TRBV29-1 to TRBJ2-3, with TRBD2 matching 8 bases. This CDR3 spans 11 amino acids. Germline-derived CDR1 and CDR2 are SQVTM and ANQGSEA. Losses at the gene ends were 8 bases for V and 3 bases for J; bases not matched to a gene: 1. Written as DNA, the CDR3 is TGCAGCCAGCGGGAGACAGATACGCAGTATTTT. It specifies CSQRETDTQYF.

The chain couples TRBV19 to TRBJ2-6, with no clear D. The V gene lost 5 bases and the J gene lost 1 base, with 15 bases spanning the gap. The CDR3 consists of 17 residues. In germline, CDR1 is LNHDA, CDR2 SQIVND (reference sequence). This CDR3 is CASSATLRQSGANVLTF. The CDR3 DNA is TGTGCCAGTAGTGCGACCCTCCGGCAGTCTGGGGCCAACGTCCTGACTTTC.

As to this clonotype: The junction departs from germline at one end; a sequencing error may be responsible. This chain links TRBV24-1 with TRBJ2-1; D ambiguous. This CDR3 comprises 11 residues. CDR1 is KGHDR, CDR2 SFDVKD, per germline. The DNA for the CDR3 is TGTGCCACCAGTGATGTAAATGGGCAGTTCTTC. Its translation: CATSDVNGQFF.

This chain joins TRBV5-1 and TRBJ1-4, with D hard to call. Per the germline V gene, CDR1 is SGHRS and CDR2 is YFSETQ. Between the trimmed V and J ends, which lost 0 bases and 5 bases, there was a span of 5 bases. The CDR3 consists of 13 residues. This CDR3 reads CASSLDRNEKLFF. The DNA of the CDR3 is TGCGCCAGCAGCTTGGATCGCAATGAAAAACTGTTTTTT.

The V and J genes are TRBV6-1 and TRBJ2-3; TRBD1 matches at 8 bases. V shed 6 bases, J shed 2 bases, and the junction held 10 bases outside the gene matches. CDR3 length equals 16 residues. Germline loops: CDR1 MNHNS, CDR2 SASEGT. CDR3 amino acids: CASRMFGTGYTDTQYF. CDR3 sequence (DNA): TGTGCCAGCAGAATGTTTGGGACAGGATACACAGATACGCAGTATTTT.

J is TRBJ2-2 and V is TRBV3-1; D is ambiguous. Germline values: CDR1 LGHDT, CDR2 YNNKEL (reference sequence). V lost 2 bases, J lost 0 bases, and 4 bases lay in between. The CDR3 covers 14 residues. CDR3 protein: CASSQWTNTGELFF. CDR3 in DNA: TGTGCCAGCAGCCAATGGACGAACACCGGGGAGCTGTTTTTT.

The chain employs TRBV10-3 and TRBJ2-1; D is undetermined. The ends were cut back, 5 bases at V and 9 bases at J, with 8 bases in the middle. CDR3 length: 11 amino acids. Germline lookup yields CDR1 ENHRY and CDR2 SYGVKD. The CDR3 DNA is TGTGCCATCAGTACCGGTACTGAGCAGTTCTTC. It yields the protein CAISTGTEQFF.

This chain links TRBV9 with TRBJ2-5; D is unresolved. The CDR3 is 14 amino acids. Germline V gene sequence: CDR1 SGDLS, CDR2 YYNGEE. V was cut by 0 bases and J by 5 bases, with 11 bases left in between. The CDR3 here is CASSVGASLETQYF. The CDR3 DNA sequence: TGTGCCAGCAGCGTAGGTGCTAGTCTGGAGACCCAGTACTTC.

The rearrangement links TRBV7-2 to TRBJ2-5; TRBD2 aligns across 11 bases. CDR1 and CDR2 (germline): SGHTA, FQGNSA. J lost 3 bases, V lost 3 bases, and 0 bases had no gene match. CDR3 length equals 14 residues. DNA of the CDR3: TGTGCCAGCAGCTTGGGACTAGCGGAAGAGACCCAGTACTTC. Residues: CASSLGLAEETQYF. Based on the CDR3 plus reference TRBV7-2 and TRBJ2-5, the full variable domain is GAGVSQSPSNKVTEKGKDVELRCDPISGHTALYWYRQSLGQGLEFLIYFQGNSAPDKSGLPSDRFSAERTGGSVSTLTIQRTQQEDSAVYLCASSLGLAEETQYFGPGTRLLVL.